This entry lists 15 T cell receptor beta chains sequenced from one sample in a study of cytomegalovirus exposure and HLA in healthy donors. The PCR used 60 Vbeta and 13 Jbeta primers. TCRdb keeps only in-frame clones here, not all; method: immunoSEQ multiplex PCR. Seen here are more than 60,000 clones, around 85% observed once, and the top ten hold about 2.7%. What was sequenced was PBMCs. The source of these receptors is a young woman in good health and CMV-seronegative.

This clone was counted a few times. V gene TRBV10-3 combines with J gene TRBJ2-3; 12 bases agree with TRBD2. V was pared by 4 bases and J by 2 bases, with 16 bases of the junction left unmatched. CDR1 and CDR2 (germline): ENHRY, SYGVKD. CDR3 length: 20 amino acids. The DNA for the CDR3 is TGTGCCATCAGTGGCCGGGCCAAGCTAGCGGGAGGGCGGTACACAGATACGCAGTATTTT. Translated: CAISGRAKLAGGRYTDTQYF.

The chain has TRBV30 and TRBJ1-6, with D maybe TRBD1 (6 bases). Germline lookup yields CDR1 GTSNPN and CDR2 SVGIG (reference sequence). Trimming took off 4 bases at V and 6 bases at J, with 16 bases between the two ends. This CDR3 has 15 amino acids. The CDR3, as DNA: TGTGCCTGGATCCTGGGACACCCGGGTAATTCACCCCTCCACTTT. This codes for CAWILGHPGNSPLHF.

The chain is built from TRBV6-5 and TRBJ2-7, with 8 bases aligning to TRBD1. The V segment lost 2 bases and the J segment 7 bases; nucleotides outside the gene matches: 7. Germline CDR1 and CDR2: MNHEY and SVGAGI. The CDR3 length is 14 residues. CDR3 bases: TGTGCCAGCAGTTACGGGGACAGGAGTCGGGAGCAGTACGTC. Encoded protein: CASSYGDRSREQYV.

V is TRBV11-2 and J is TRBJ2-1, with D perhaps TRBD1 (5 bases). The CDR3 has 15 amino acids. Trimming removed 0 bases at V and 4 bases at J, with 10 bases between. Per germline, CDR1 SGHAT and CDR2 FQNNGV. The CDR3 DNA is TGTGCCAGCAGCTTAGATGGTAACAGGTACAATGAGCAGTTCTTC. It encodes CASSLDGNRYNEQFF.

J is TRBJ1-4 and V is TRBV29-1, with D hard to call. Per germline, CDR1 SQVTM and CDR2 ANQGSEA. This CDR3 has 12 residues. The V and J ends lost 4 bases and 3 bases respectively, with 6 bases between them. The DNA of the CDR3 is TGCAGCGTTGTCGGTTCTAATGAAAAACTGTTTTTT. Translated: CSVVGSNEKLFF.

The chain is built from TRBV7-9 and TRBJ2-1, with 7 bases lining up with TRBD2. Germline CDR1 and CDR2: SEHNR and FQNEAQ (reference sequence). This CDR3 region has 15 residues. J gave up 7 bases and V 6 bases, and 12 bases lay outside the gene matches. The CDR3 loop reads CASSPAGGSGNEQFF. CDR3 DNA: TGTGCCAGCAGTCCCGCGGGCGGGAGTGGGAATGAGCAGTTCTTC.

This chain connects TRBV4-2 to TRBJ1-1, with 8 bases matching TRBD1. The CDR3 runs 15 residues. The V gene end was trimmed by 1 base and the J gene end by 0 bases; junction bases not matched to a gene: 1. Per the germline V gene, CDR1 is LGHNA and CDR2 is YNFKEQ. CDR3 protein: CASSQADRVNTEAFF. In DNA, the CDR3 is TGTGCCAGCAGCCAAGCGGACAGGGTGAACACTGAAGCTTTCTTT.

The chain links TRBV19 to TRBJ1-1; possible D gene TRBD1, 5 bases. The V and J ends lost 3 bases and 6 bases respectively, with 17 bases between them. Germline CDR1 is LNHDA and CDR2 is SQIVND (reference sequence). The CDR3 spans 15 residues. The CDR3 DNA reads as TGTGCCAGTAGTATGGATGGGATCGCAGGGCCTGAAGCTTTCTTT. It yields the protein CASSMDGIAGPEAFF.

V and J are TRBV5-1 and TRBJ1-6; D gene uncertain. Germline CDR1 and CDR2: SGHRS and YFSETQ. The CDR3 spans 14 residues. V lost 2 bases and J 8 bases, leaving 11 bases between the germline ends. CDR3 region: CASSFGTMDSPLHF. CDR3 coding DNA: TGCGCCAGCAGCTTTGGCACCATGGATTCACCCCTCCACTTT.

The rearrangement uses TRBV13 and TRBJ1-1, with 7 nucleotides matching TRBD1. Germline CDR1 is PRHDT and CDR2 is FYEKMQ (reference sequence). This CDR3 spans 17 amino acids. Trimming at V came to 5 bases and at J to 1 base, leaving 13 bases not matched to a gene. CDR3 amino acids: CASSPNEGALQNTEAFF. DNA for the CDR3: TGTGCCAGCAGCCCAAACGAGGGGGCACTCCAGAACACTGAAGCTTTCTTT.

The chain has TRBV5-6 and TRBJ2-1, with D uncertain. Germline V lookup: CDR1 SGHDT, CDR2 YYEEEE. V shed 2 bases and J shed 7 bases, with 16 bases lying between them. This CDR3 has 15 amino acids. CDR3 DNA sequence: TGTGCCAGCAGCTTCACCCGGCGACTCTCAAATGAGCAGTTCTTC. It specifies CASSFTRRLSNEQFF.

CDR3 residues: CASSPGTSGYNEQFF. CDR3 DNA: TGTGCCAGCAGTCCCGGGACTAGCGGCTACAATGAGCAGTTCTTC. The rearrangement joins TRBV27 to TRBJ2-1; 11 nucleotides agree with TRBD2. Unmatched junction bases numbered 3, after V lost 5 bases and J lost 3 bases. CDR1 and CDR2 (germline): MNHEY, SMNVEV (reference sequence). The length of the CDR3 is 15 residues.

This clone was counted once. V is TRBV6-5 and J is TRBJ2-7; weak D call: TRBD1 (6 bases). V lost 2 bases, J lost 3 bases, and 11 bases lay in between. The germline V gene encodes CDR1 MNHEY and CDR2 SVGAGI. The CDR3 is 14 amino acids. CDR3 amino acids: CASSYNGQNYEQYF. DNA for the CDR3: TGTGCCAGCAGTTACAATGGACAGAACTACGAGCAGTACTTC.

The rearrangement joins TRBV19 to TRBJ1-2, with TRBD1 matching over 10 bases. The V and J ends lost 8 bases and 8 bases, in that order; junction bases with no gene match: 5. CDR1 and CDR2 (germline): LNHDA, SQIVND (reference sequence). The CDR3 is 12 residues long. The CDR3 loop reads CASGSTGGGYTF. DNA of the CDR3: TGTGCCAGTGGATCGACAGGGGGCGGCTACACCTTC.

The V gene is TRBV2, the J gene TRBJ1-4; the D is unclear. The CDR3 length is 13 residues. Trimming removed 8 bases at V and 7 bases at J, with 14 bases between. Germline lookup yields CDR1 SNHLY and CDR2 FYNNEI. The chain's CDR3 is CASGGLPGEKLFF. In nucleotides, the CDR3 is TGTGCCAGCGGAGGACTCCCAGGTGAAAAACTGTTTTTT.